The T cell receptor beta chain described here comes from a study of T cells in Graves' hyperthyroidism and ophthalmopathy. In germline, CDR1 is MDHEN, CDR2 SYDVKM. The ends lost 3 bases at V and 5 bases at J; junction bases unmatched: 6. CDR3 length equals 14 residues. This clonotype was counted at least ten times. Its antigen is unidentified. Study-wide points: Most thyroid clonotypes expanded above 0.001 were also detected in blood. Ophthalmopathy onset followed model prediction by a median around 6.9 months.

Amplified regions were TCR beta CDR3 sequences from RNA transcripts. The primer set for the first-round RT-PCR of the TCR CDR3 was HTBI. TCRdb ran MiXCR on the multiplex PCR reads and lists one entry per CDR3 protein. The repertoire holds under 650,000 distinct CDR3 sequences, with 15% to 20% as singletons. PBMCs came from more than 9.5 ml fresh peripheral blood. The sequenced sample consisted of blood. This TCR was sampled from a woman aged 25 to 39 with Graves' hyperthyroidism. The chain joins TRBV28 to TRBJ2-5, with 7 bases lining up with TRBD1. CDR3 DNA: TGTGCCAGCAGTTTTCAAGGGGGACAGGAGACCCAGTACTTC. Its protein is CASSFQGGQETQYF.